This TCR beta chain was observed in a study of T cell responses to AZD1222 COVID-19 vaccine (dated by TCRdb to 2020 to 2022). The study in broad terms: AZD1222 recipients whose second dose came at about 4 weeks and those whose second dose came at about 12 weeks were combined into one group, since spike-specific TCR depth and breadth did not differ between the two schedules. TCR sequencing covered some 240 trial participants: 200 to 220 given two doses of AZD1222 and 26 given two doses of MenACWY control vaccine. Trial participants were enrolled by age into subgroups of 18-55, 56-69 and 70-plus years, and 148, 28 and 57 TCR-sequenced participants, respectively, were included in these subgroups.

The time point tag for this specimen amounts to: baseline before first vaccination. Vaccinee samples came from UK trials COV001 and COV002, including a single-blind randomized controlled phase 2/3 trial of AZD1222 (ChAdOx1 nCoV-19) in healthy adults. For TCRbeta chain sequencing, PBMC samples were collected from trial participants at day 0 and at day 28 after the second dose. As concerns this clone: Its antigen target is currently unknown. No base quality information exists; no much larger clone differs at one position.

The CDR3 regions of human TCRbeta chains were analyzed by immunosequencing. On the authors' methods: TCRs in the repertoires were matched against a reference library of SARS-CoV-2-specific TCRs that had been generated with the MIRA antigen-specificity platform. Breadth meant the fraction of unique TCRs that were SARS-CoV-2-associated, whereas depth meant the fraction of total T cells that were SARS-CoV-2-associated. Using the MIRA data, each spike-specific TCR was assigned both to the spike region to which the TCR was reactive and to a CD4 or CD8 class. Log10-transformed breadth and depth values were compared by one-way ANOVA with Sidak's multiple comparisons tests. What TCRdb holds here is the immuneACCESS table cut down to in-frame rearrangements. Part of the clones is not present; checked against another copy, under half of the missing clones reflect an unresolved V gene, and the others are unexplained. From that table come the V and J calls and clone size; the DNA was used to work out D and trimming. For this sample there are about 120,000 clones; 92% appear just once. The top ten hold 11% to 15% of the sample.

What the research found in general, with its limitations: Most participants were white British and females outnumbered males, and the authors suggested that clonal diversity may have been underestimated. A significant rise in spike-specific TCR breadth and depth was observed after two AZD1222 doses relative to day 0 and relative to MenACWY recipients. Conclusions about previously exposed vaccinees are limited, since just a handful of AZD1222 recipients were seropositive for SARS-CoV-2 at baseline. Reportedly, almost half of the unique spike-specific TCRs recognized epitopes lying outside the regions that are mutated in the B.1.351 and B.1.1.7 variants. CD4 TCRs associated with the vaccine covered the entire spike protein, and the dominant responses were in regions 160-218 and 743-854. The 56-69-year group was small, and its depth increase did not reach significance, likely because of low power. Because no samples from the day 14 peak response were available, repertoires could be characterized only after the peak T cell response.

This TCR derives from an adult in good health. The sequencing used peripheral blood, collected on day 0 of AZD1222 vaccination.

The CDR3 sequence is CASSGEPALEFF. The DNA is as follows: TGTGCCAGCAGTGGCGAACCTGCATTGGAGTTCTTC. The sequence is built from TRBV25-1 and TRBJ2-1, with the D gene call left open. For CDR1 and CDR2, the germline V gene lists MGHDK and SYGVNS. V was cut back by 4 bases and J by 14 bases, leaving a gap of 15 bases between them. Including the terminal cysteine and phenylalanine, the CDR3 comprises 12 residues. The kept DNA is CDR3 alone, 36 bases in frame from the first base.